This T cell receptor beta chain was profiled in a study of control samples from healthy donors and cancer patients (dated by TCRdb to 2020 to 2022). The cysteine opens and the phenylalanine closes a CDR3 of 18 amino acids. Only the CDR3 DNA is retained, 54 bases long and in frame from the first base. For this chain, trimming is 5 bases at the V end and 6 bases at the J end, and the number of junction bases without a gene match is 16. Via the germline V gene (reference sequence), CDR1 is MNHEY and CDR2 SMNVEV. As regards this clone: The antigen it recognizes is unknown. Per-base qualities were not stored, and no clone one base away is much larger.

Libraries were made using the immunoSEQ multiplex PCR assay. TCRdb's version of the immuneACCESS table is confined to in-frame rearrangements and falls short of the full clone set. An unresolved V gene accounts for under half of the shortfall where checked; the remainder is of unknown origin. The sample includes roughly 73,000 clones, with approximately 92% observed a single time. The ten most abundant clones make up over 4.5% of the sample. The receptor was derived from a woman in her sixties or seventies in good health. The rearrangement combines TRBV27 with TRBJ1-5; TRBD1 lines up with 10 middle nucleotides. Sequenced material: blood. The encoded CDR3 is CASSPRSVTGGFGQPQHF. The DNA sequence follows: TGTGCCAGCAGTCCTCGCTCTGTGACAGGGGGCTTTGGTCAGCCCCAGCATTTT.